This is a list of T cell receptor beta chains from one sample in a study of cytomegalovirus exposure and HLA in healthy donors. Libraries were prepared by immunoSEQ multiplex PCR; TCRdb keeps only in-frame clonotypes and omits some of them. The table lists 90,000 to 150,000 clones, approximately 76% of them singletons. The source material was PBMCs. The source is a man aged 45-65 years in good health and CMV-seropositive. CDR3s leave out the opening cysteine and the closing phenylalanine or tryptophan. D genes are given only for firm matches.

v_gene: TRBV10-3; d_gene: -; j_gene: TRBJ1-1; len: 10; CDR3aa: AIAQENTEAF
v_gene: TRBV4-1; d_gene: TRBD1; j_gene: TRBJ1-2; len: 15; CDR3aa: ASSQDERDRGLDGYT
v_gene: TRBV7-2; d_gene: TRBD1; j_gene: TRBJ2-7; len: 10; CDR3aa: ASSLDEGAQY
v_gene: TRBV18; d_gene: -; j_gene: TRBJ1-5; len: 13; CDR3aa: ASSPAGVNNQPQH
v_gene: TRBV7-9; d_gene: TRBD2; j_gene: TRBJ2-3; len: 16; CDR3aa: ASSLVVIAGGGADTQY
v_gene: TRBV7-9; d_gene: -; j_gene: TRBJ1-2; len: 13; CDR3aa: ASRDGSLPNYGYT
v_gene: TRBV5-1; d_gene: -; j_gene: TRBJ2-3; len: 11; CDR3aa: ASSGQEAKRQY
v_gene: TRBV4-2; d_gene: TRBD2; j_gene: -; len: 13; CDR3aa: ASSQTASGSYEQY
v_gene: TRBV5-6; d_gene: -; j_gene: TRBJ1-1; len: 10; CDR3aa: ASTTRNTEAF
v_gene: TRBV4-2; d_gene: -; j_gene: TRBJ2-3; len: 12; CDR3aa: ASSYGGNTDTQY
v_gene: TRBV6-6; d_gene: TRBD1; j_gene: TRBJ1-2; len: 12; CDR3aa: ASSYSGTEGGYT
v_gene: TRBV6-5; d_gene: -; j_gene: TRBJ2-7; len: 12; CDR3aa: ASKSGTHGGEQY
v_gene: TRBV2; d_gene: TRBD1; j_gene: TRBJ2-7; len: 14; CDR3aa: ASSVPTRDRGHEQY
v_gene: TRBV28; d_gene: TRBD2; j_gene: TRBJ2-1; len: 9; CDR3aa: ASSLQGGSF
v_gene: TRBV27; d_gene: TRBD2; j_gene: TRBJ2-1; len: 12; CDR3aa: ASSFPGGGGIAF
v_gene: TRBV29-1; d_gene: -; j_gene: TRBJ2-1; len: 12; CDR3aa: SVARQVRTNEQF
v_gene: TRBV2; d_gene: -; j_gene: TRBJ1-1; len: 11; CDR3aa: ASTVDSNTEAF
v_gene: TRBV4-1; d_gene: TRBD2; j_gene: TRBJ2-1; len: 17; CDR3aa: ASSQGGLAGVRTYNEQF
v_gene: TRBV28; d_gene: TRBD1; j_gene: TRBJ1-3; len: 14; CDR3aa: ASSFRTGGSGNTIY
v_gene: TRBV11-3; d_gene: TRBD1; j_gene: TRBJ1-2; len: 13; CDR3aa: ASSGNRGANYGYT
v_gene: TRBV10-2; d_gene: -; j_gene: TRBJ2-5; len: 11; CDR3aa: ASSEPRGGAQY
v_gene: TRBV5-1; d_gene: -; j_gene: TRBJ2-7; len: 14; CDR3aa: ASSLVGASDSGEQY
v_gene: TRBV6-5; d_gene: -; j_gene: TRBJ1-3; len: 12; CDR3aa: ASSRGGSGNTIY
v_gene: TRBV2; d_gene: -; j_gene: TRBJ1-4; len: 12; CDR3aa: ASSVLLGGEKLF
v_gene: TRBV6-6; d_gene: -; j_gene: TRBJ1-4; len: 11; CDR3aa: ASRARPGEKLF
v_gene: TRBV12-5; d_gene: -; j_gene: TRBJ2-7; len: 12; CDR3aa: ASALGGEMDEQY
v_gene: TRBV27; d_gene: TRBD2; j_gene: TRBJ2-1; len: 12; CDR3aa: ASSLTSGVGEQF
v_gene: TRBV19; d_gene: -; j_gene: TRBJ2-5; len: 14; CDR3aa: ASTPFYSLEYVTQY
v_gene: TRBV10-3; d_gene: -; j_gene: TRBJ1-2; len: 13; CDR3aa: ASKGESVTNYGYT
v_gene: TRBV5-8; d_gene: -; j_gene: TRBJ1-2; len: 12; CDR3aa: ASSLEAGRYGYT
v_gene: TRBV7-2; d_gene: -; j_gene: TRBJ2-1; len: 14; CDR3aa: ASSLERVSRYNEQF
v_gene: TRBV6-1; d_gene: -; j_gene: TRBJ2-7; len: 13; CDR3aa: ASSEGVSVPYEQY
v_gene: TRBV6-5; d_gene: -; j_gene: TRBJ2-1; len: 11; CDR3aa: ASTTLDGYEQF
v_gene: TRBV10-3; d_gene: -; j_gene: TRBJ1-2; len: 9; CDR3aa: ATYRAHGYT
v_gene: TRBV5-5; d_gene: TRBD1; j_gene: TRBJ1-4; len: 13; CDR3aa: ASSLGQGLNEKLF